The rows below give T cell receptor beta chains drawn from one sample of a study of T-cell memory formation after mild COVID-19. Each CDR3 protein gets one entry after TCRdb re-called the 5' RACE reads with MiXCR. This table holds 350,000 to 500,000 distinct CDR3 sequences, 20% found once. The sample consisted of PBMCs or a T cell subset sorted from them (not recorded which). The receptors here all came from an adult woman who had mild COVID-19 (a few samples of this study predate the infection). Cell type and time point are not known. Both conserved end residues are part of each CDR3. Fields, in order: V gene, J gene, clone size, D gene, CDR3 protein, CDR3 DNA. The D gene is left open where the match is weak. Not all rows give a size; the values are once, few, many and, for expanded clones, a class.

V gene: TRBV5-1
J gene: TRBJ1-1
clone size: NA
D gene: NA
CDR3 protein: CASSLLGTDNTEAFF
CDR3 DNA: TGCGCCAGCAGCTTGCTTGGGACGGATAACACTGAAGCTTTCTTT

V gene: TRBV12-3/TRBV12-4
J gene: TRBJ2-1
clone size: many
D gene: TRBD2
CDR3 protein: CASSLGGGNEQFF
CDR3 DNA: TGTGCCAGCAGCTTAGGCGGGGGAAATGAGCAGTTCTTC

V gene: TRBV5-4
J gene: TRBJ1-2
clone size: NA
D gene: NA
CDR3 protein: CASSSSTGPGYGYTF
CDR3 DNA: TGTGCCAGCAGCTCATCGACAGGACCGGGCTATGGCTACACCTTC

V gene: TRBV5-1
J gene: TRBJ1-1
clone size: few
D gene: NA
CDR3 protein: CASSDLVFGTEAFF
CDR3 DNA: TGCGCCAGCAGCGACTTGGTGTTTGGTACTGAAGCTTTCTTT

V gene: TRBV7-2
J gene: TRBJ2-2
clone size: NA
D gene: NA
CDR3 protein: CASSLVGGAMTGELFF
CDR3 DNA: TGTGCCAGCAGCTTAGTCGGGGGCGCAATGACCGGGGAGCTGTTTTTT

V gene: TRBV29-1
J gene: TRBJ2-7
clone size: few
D gene: NA
CDR3 protein: CSVERVQGAYEQYF
CDR3 DNA: TGCAGCGTTGAAAGGGTGCAGGGCGCGTACGAGCAGTACTTC

V gene: TRBV20-1
J gene: TRBJ2-7
clone size: many
D gene: NA
CDR3 protein: CSARGALNEQYF
CDR3 DNA: TGCAGTGCCCGGGGGGCGCTTAACGAGCAGTACTTC

V gene: TRBV6-5
J gene: TRBJ2-1
clone size: NA
D gene: TRBD2
CDR3 protein: CASSSFGGVPDEQFF
CDR3 DNA: TGTGCCAGCAGTTCCTTCGGGGGGGTCCCCGATGAGCAGTTCTTC

V gene: TRBV10-3
J gene: TRBJ2-7
clone size: NA
D gene: NA
CDR3 protein: CAIRDGILAAYEQYF
CDR3 DNA: TGTGCCATCAGGGATGGCATTTTGGCCGCCTACGAGCAGTACTTC

V gene: TRBV2
J gene: TRBJ2-2
clone size: few
D gene: TRBD2
CDR3 protein: CASRAGANTGELFF
CDR3 DNA: TGTGCCAGCAGGGCGGGGGCGAACACCGGGGAGCTGTTTTTT

V gene: TRBV20-1
J gene: TRBJ2-3
clone size: NA
D gene: NA
CDR3 protein: CSAPHSNTQYF
CDR3 DNA: TGCAGTGCTCCGCATTCGAATACGCAGTATTTT

V gene: TRBV5-1
J gene: TRBJ2-7
clone size: NA
D gene: NA
CDR3 protein: CASSLEGGRYSYEQYF
CDR3 DNA: TGCGCCAGCAGCCTAGAAGGCGGCAGGTACTCCTACGAGCAGTACTTC

V gene: TRBV4-2
J gene: TRBJ2-3
clone size: few
D gene: NA
CDR3 protein: CASSQEVLDSSDTQYF
CDR3 DNA: TGTGCCAGCAGCCAAGAGGTATTGGACAGCTCAGATACGCAGTATTTT

V gene: TRBV12-3/TRBV12-4
J gene: TRBJ2-3
clone size: few
D gene: NA
CDR3 protein: CASSLKEGLIELADTQYF
CDR3 DNA: TGTGCCAGCAGTTTAAAGGAAGGACTAATCGAGCTGGCCGATACGCAGTATTTT

V gene: TRBV5-1
J gene: TRBJ1-1
clone size: few
D gene: NA
CDR3 protein: CASSGYLGGTEAFF
CDR3 DNA: TGCGCCAGCAGCGGTTACTTAGGGGGAACTGAAGCTTTCTTT

V gene: TRBV7-9
J gene: TRBJ2-3
clone size: NA
D gene: NA
CDR3 protein: CASSFSPGNTDTQYF
CDR3 DNA: TGTGCCAGCAGCTTCAGTCCGGGAAACACAGATACGCAGTATTTT

V gene: TRBV20-1
J gene: TRBJ2-3
clone size: many
D gene: TRBD2
CDR3 protein: CSARGGRASADTQYF
CDR3 DNA: TGCAGTGCTAGAGGCGGGAGGGCCTCGGCAGATACGCAGTATTTT

V gene: TRBV4-2
J gene: TRBJ1-2
clone size: NA
D gene: TRBD1
CDR3 protein: CASSQQTGDFNYGYTF
CDR3 DNA: TGTGCCAGCAGCCAGCAGACAGGGGACTTTAACTATGGCTACACCTTC

V gene: TRBV7-2
J gene: TRBJ2-3
clone size: many
D gene: TRBD1
CDR3 protein: CASSSRGQMAQYF
CDR3 DNA: TGTGCCAGCAGCTCTAGGGGACAGATGGCGCAGTATTTT

V gene: TRBV7-9
J gene: TRBJ1-5
clone size: few
D gene: NA
CDR3 protein: CASSLGNARPQHF
CDR3 DNA: TGTGCCAGCAGCTTAGGGAATGCGAGGCCCCAGCATTTT

V gene: TRBV12-3/TRBV12-4
J gene: TRBJ1-2
clone size: NA
D gene: TRBD1
CDR3 protein: CASRRGQGAYYGYTF
CDR3 DNA: TGTGCCAGCAGGCGCGGACAGGGGGCTTACTATGGCTACACCTTC

V gene: TRBV5-5
J gene: TRBJ1-4
clone size: NA
D gene: TRBD1
CDR3 protein: CASSSADRGLRANEKLFF
CDR3 DNA: TGTGCCAGCAGCTCCGCGGACAGGGGGCTTCGTGCTAATGAAAAACTGTTTTTT

V gene: TRBV5-1
J gene: TRBJ2-7
clone size: NA
D gene: NA
CDR3 protein: CASSLAGPLPYEQYF
CDR3 DNA: TGCGCCAGCAGCTTGGCAGGACCACTTCCCTACGAGCAGTACTTC

V gene: TRBV4-1
J gene: TRBJ2-1
clone size: few
D gene: NA
CDR3 protein: CASSYNGGPYNEQFF
CDR3 DNA: TGCGCCAGCAGCTACAACGGGGGCCCTTACAATGAGCAGTTCTTC

V gene: TRBV7-3
J gene: TRBJ2-1
clone size: NA
D gene: TRBD2
CDR3 protein: CASSLGSLAAGKQFF
CDR3 DNA: TGTGCCAGCAGCTTAGGTTCTCTAGCGGCGGGGAAGCAGTTCTTC

V gene: TRBV4-1
J gene: TRBJ1-1
clone size: NA
D gene: NA
CDR3 protein: CASSQGLGATEAFF
CDR3 DNA: TGCGCCAGCAGCCAAGGGCTTGGGGCGACTGAAGCTTTCTTT

V gene: TRBV15
J gene: TRBJ2-7
clone size: few
D gene: NA
CDR3 protein: CATSREGVGGLSYEQYF
CDR3 DNA: TGTGCCACCAGCAGGGAGGGTGTTGGGGGGCTGAGCTACGAGCAGTACTTC

V gene: TRBV3-1
J gene: TRBJ2-2
clone size: once
D gene: TRBD2
CDR3 protein: CASSQGVIAGNTGELFF
CDR3 DNA: TGTGCCAGCAGCCAAGGGGTGATAGCGGGTAACACCGGGGAGCTGTTTTTT

V gene: TRBV6-6
J gene: TRBJ2-3
clone size: NA
D gene: TRBD2
CDR3 protein: CASSYWIGAGDKSGIDTQYF
CDR3 DNA: TGTGCCAGCAGTTACTGGATAGGTGCGGGAGATAAGAGTGGGATAGATACGCAGTATTTT

V gene: TRBV20-1
J gene: TRBJ2-7
clone size: NA
D gene: TRBD2
CDR3 protein: CSASGGAAGEQYF
CDR3 DNA: TGCAGTGCTAGCGGGGGGGCCGCTGGCGAGCAGTACTTC

V gene: TRBV6-2/TRBV6-3
J gene: TRBJ2-6
clone size: few
D gene: TRBD1
CDR3 protein: CASSYPDRAYSGANVLTF
CDR3 DNA: TGTGCCAGCAGTTACCCGGACAGGGCATACTCTGGGGCCAACGTCCTGACTTTC

V gene: TRBV19
J gene: TRBJ2-5
clone size: NA
D gene: NA
CDR3 protein: CASSIGDLRSTQYF
CDR3 DNA: TGTGCCAGTAGTATAGGGGACCTGAGGTCGACCCAGTACTTC

V gene: TRBV10-3
J gene: TRBJ2-1
clone size: NA
D gene: TRBD1
CDR3 protein: CASGGTGLNEQFF
CDR3 DNA: TGTGCCTCAGGGGGGACAGGCCTCAATGAGCAGTTCTTC

V gene: TRBV10-1
J gene: TRBJ1-5
clone size: NA
D gene: NA
CDR3 protein: CASIVREQPQHF
CDR3 DNA: TGCGCCAGCATTGTCAGGGAACAGCCCCAGCATTTT

V gene: TRBV6-5
J gene: TRBJ2-1
clone size: NA
D gene: NA
CDR3 protein: CASTPSVGSEQFF
CDR3 DNA: TGTGCCAGCACCCCCTCCGTGGGATCAGAGCAGTTCTTC

V gene: TRBV25-1
J gene: TRBJ1-1
clone size: NA
D gene: NA
CDR3 protein: CASSEGRGLNTEAFF
CDR3 DNA: TGTGCCAGCAGTGAAGGGAGAGGTTTGAACACTGAAGCTTTCTTT

V gene: TRBV6-6
J gene: TRBJ1-6
clone size: many
D gene: NA
CDR3 protein: CASSYGQNSPLHF
CDR3 DNA: TGTGCCAGCAGTTACGGGCAGAATTCACCCCTCCACTTT

V gene: TRBV7-9
J gene: TRBJ2-7
clone size: NA
D gene: TRBD2
CDR3 protein: CASSLATGLAGEPYEQYF
CDR3 DNA: TGTGCCAGCAGCTTAGCAACAGGACTAGCGGGAGAGCCCTACGAGCAGTACTTC

V gene: TRBV11-2
J gene: TRBJ2-3
clone size: NA
D gene: NA
CDR3 protein: CASSPIGGTSTDTQYF
CDR3 DNA: TGTGCCAGCAGCCCGATCGGCGGCACTAGCACAGATACGCAGTATTTT

V gene: TRBV11-3
J gene: TRBJ2-2
clone size: few
D gene: TRBD1
CDR3 protein: CASSLRQGVNTGELFF
CDR3 DNA: TGTGCCAGCAGCCTACGACAGGGGGTGAACACCGGGGAGCTGTTTTTT

V gene: TRBV3-1
J gene: TRBJ2-1
clone size: few
D gene: TRBD1
CDR3 protein: CASSQGTGGLNEQFF
CDR3 DNA: TGTGCCAGCAGCCAAGGGACAGGGGGCTTAAATGAGCAGTTCTTC

V gene: TRBV7-2
J gene: TRBJ2-2
clone size: few
D gene: NA
CDR3 protein: CASLDSDTGELFF
CDR3 DNA: TGTGCCAGCCTAGACTCGGACACCGGGGAGCTGTTTTTT

V gene: TRBV5-1
J gene: TRBJ2-5
clone size: few
D gene: NA
CDR3 protein: CASSSGDPETQYF
CDR3 DNA: TGCGCCAGCAGCTCGGGGGACCCAGAGACCCAGTACTTC

V gene: TRBV20-1
J gene: TRBJ1-4
clone size: once
D gene: NA
CDR3 protein: CSAFSWGSNGKLFF
CDR3 DNA: TGCAGTGCTTTTAGTTGGGGATCTAATGGAAAACTGTTTTTT

V gene: TRBV7-8
J gene: TRBJ2-3
clone size: NA
D gene: TRBD2
CDR3 protein: CASSLVASGDTDTQYF
CDR3 DNA: TGTGCCAGCAGCCTTGTGGCTAGCGGAGACACAGATACGCAGTATTTT

V gene: TRBV11-3
J gene: TRBJ1-1
clone size: many
D gene: TRBD1
CDR3 protein: CASSLSGTGNTEAFF
CDR3 DNA: TGTGCCAGCAGCTTAAGCGGGACAGGGAACACTGAAGCTTTCTTT

V gene: TRBV28
J gene: TRBJ1-2
clone size: NA
D gene: NA
CDR3 protein: CASSQTERVNYGYTF
CDR3 DNA: TGTGCCAGCAGTCAAACAGAGAGAGTCAACTATGGCTACACCTTC

V gene: TRBV28
J gene: TRBJ2-4
clone size: few
D gene: NA
CDR3 protein: CASETVLAKNIQYF
CDR3 DNA: TGTGCCAGCGAAACAGTTCTAGCCAAAAACATTCAGTACTTC

V gene: TRBV20-1
J gene: TRBJ2-3
clone size: few
D gene: TRBD1
CDR3 protein: CSARDRNRGTDTQYF
CDR3 DNA: TGCAGTGCTAGAGATCGGAACAGGGGAACTGATACGCAGTATTTT

V gene: TRBV11-2
J gene: TRBJ2-2
clone size: few
D gene: TRBD2
CDR3 protein: CASSLDLAVVAGELFF
CDR3 DNA: TGTGCCAGCAGCTTAGATCTAGCGGTAGTCGCCGGGGAGCTGTTTTTT

V gene: TRBV20-1
J gene: TRBJ2-1
clone size: few
D gene: NA
CDR3 protein: CSATRGLYEQFF
CDR3 DNA: TGCAGTGCTACTAGAGGGCTCTATGAGCAGTTCTTC

V gene: TRBV30
J gene: TRBJ2-3
clone size: few
D gene: TRBD2
CDR3 protein: CAWKGRGDFTDTQYF
CDR3 DNA: TGTGCCTGGAAAGGGCGGGGGGACTTCACAGATACGCAGTATTTT

V gene: TRBV13
J gene: TRBJ2-1
clone size: NA
D gene: TRBD2
CDR3 protein: CASSPEGGRAYNEQFF
CDR3 DNA: TGTGCCAGCAGCCCCGAGGGCGGGAGGGCCTACAATGAGCAGTTCTTC

V gene: TRBV2
J gene: TRBJ2-1
clone size: many
D gene: TRBD2
CDR3 protein: CASSPPGLGNEQFF
CDR3 DNA: TGTGCCAGCAGTCCACCGGGACTAGGCAATGAGCAGTTCTTC

V gene: TRBV5-1
J gene: TRBJ2-1
clone size: NA
D gene: TRBD1
CDR3 protein: CASSSQPQTGVSYNEQFF
CDR3 DNA: TGCGCCAGCAGCTCACAACCCCAGACAGGGGTGTCCTACAATGAGCAGTTCTTC